The sequence of this T cell receptor (beta chain) was determined in a study of blood T cell repertoires in COVID-19. Germline assignment: CDR1 LNHDA and CDR2 SQIVND (reference sequence). J lost 5 bases, V lost 6 bases, and 13 bases had no gene match. This CDR3 spans 15 amino acids. Sequencing used immunoSEQ multiplex PCR; TCRdb keeps in-frame clones, though not all of them. The table shows about 170,000 clones, with roughly 88% occurring only once. The chain employs TRBV19 and TRBJ2-7; TRBD2 aligns across 7 bases. The source is a woman aged 55-70 years with acute or convalescent COVID-19. Material for sequencing was peripheral blood. Here the CDR3 reads CASSPVGGRGNEQYF. The DNA of the CDR3 is TGTGCCAGTAGCCCAGTGGGAGGGCGCGGGAACGAGCAGTACTTC.